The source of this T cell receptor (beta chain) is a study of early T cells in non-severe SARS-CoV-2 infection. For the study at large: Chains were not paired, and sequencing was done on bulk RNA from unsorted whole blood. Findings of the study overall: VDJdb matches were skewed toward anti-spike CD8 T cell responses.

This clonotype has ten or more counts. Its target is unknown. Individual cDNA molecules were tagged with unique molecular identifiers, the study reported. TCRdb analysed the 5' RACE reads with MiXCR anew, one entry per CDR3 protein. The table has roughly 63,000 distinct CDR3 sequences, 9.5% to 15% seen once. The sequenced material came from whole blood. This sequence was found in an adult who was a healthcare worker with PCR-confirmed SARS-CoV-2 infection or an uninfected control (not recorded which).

The CDR3 protein is CASSVGLAESTDTQYF. DNA of the CDR3: TGCGCCAGCAGCGTGGGACTAGCGGAAAGCACAGATACGCAGTATTTT. The chain is built from TRBV5-1 and TRBJ2-3, with 11 nucleotides matching TRBD2. V dropped 4 bases and J dropped 0; count of bases not matched to a gene: 4. The CDR3 runs to 16 residues. Germline CDR1 SGHRS, CDR2 YFSETQ.